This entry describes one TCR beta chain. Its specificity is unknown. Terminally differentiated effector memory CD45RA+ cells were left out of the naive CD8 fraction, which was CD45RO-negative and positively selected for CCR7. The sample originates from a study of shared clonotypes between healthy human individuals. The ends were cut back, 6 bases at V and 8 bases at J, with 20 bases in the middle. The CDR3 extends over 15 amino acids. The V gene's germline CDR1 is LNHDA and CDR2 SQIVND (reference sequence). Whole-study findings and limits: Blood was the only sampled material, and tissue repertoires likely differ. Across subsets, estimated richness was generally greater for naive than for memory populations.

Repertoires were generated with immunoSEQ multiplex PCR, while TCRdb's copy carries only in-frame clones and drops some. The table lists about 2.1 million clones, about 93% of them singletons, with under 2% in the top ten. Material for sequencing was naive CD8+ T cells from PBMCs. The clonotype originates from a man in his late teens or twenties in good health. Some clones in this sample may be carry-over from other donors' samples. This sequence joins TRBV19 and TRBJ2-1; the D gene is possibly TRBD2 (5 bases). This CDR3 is CASRASGTFFDEQFF. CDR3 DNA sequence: TGTGCCAGTAGAGCAAGCGGTACCTTCTTCGATGAGCAGTTCTTC.